The rows below give T cell receptor beta chains drawn from one sample of a study of blood T cell repertoires in COVID-19. Produced via immunoSEQ multiplex PCR; TCRdb's table is partial and in-frame only. The sample carries roughly 330,000 clones, 70% to 90% recorded once. The material sequenced was PBMCs or T cells enriched from blood (not recorded which). These receptors all come from a woman aged 18-29 years who had recovered from COVID-19. Each CDR3 is given with its conserved first and last residue. A D gene is named only where the DNA matches it firmly. Only part of the rows carry a size: once, few, many, or a class if the clone is expanded.

clone size: NA; J gene: TRBJ1-1; V gene: TRBV28; D gene: TRBD1; CDR3 DNA: TGTGCCAGCACCTCTGGACAGGGGGTAAACACTGAAGCTTTCTTT; CDR3 protein: CASTSGQGVNTEAFF
clone size: NA; J gene: TRBJ2-2; V gene: TRBV12-3/TRBV12-4; D gene: NA; CDR3 DNA: TGTGCCAGCAGGTCTATGAACACCGGGGAGCTGTTTTTT; CDR3 protein: CASRSMNTGELFF
clone size: NA; J gene: TRBJ2-1; V gene: TRBV20-1; D gene: NA; CDR3 DNA: TGCAGTGCTAGTTTAGTCGGTTTCGCCGCCAATGAGCAGTTCTTC; CDR3 protein: CSASLVGFAANEQFF
clone size: NA; J gene: TRBJ1-1; V gene: TRBV2; D gene: NA; CDR3 DNA: TGTGCCAGCAGCGCGGAAAACACTGAAGCTTTCTTT; CDR3 protein: CASSAENTEAFF
clone size: NA; J gene: TRBJ1-2; V gene: TRBV10-2; D gene: TRBD1; CDR3 DNA: TGCGCCAGCAGTGGAGGGACAGCCTATGGCTACACCTTC; CDR3 protein: CASSGGTAYGYTF
clone size: NA; J gene: TRBJ1-3; V gene: TRBV10-3; D gene: NA; CDR3 DNA: TGTGCCATCAGTGACCAGGGCTCTGGAAACACCATATATTTT; CDR3 protein: CAISDQGSGNTIYF
clone size: NA; J gene: TRBJ2-3; V gene: TRBV5-8; D gene: TRBD1; CDR3 DNA: TGTGCCAGCAGCCACAGGGGATCTAGCACAGATACGCAGTATTTT; CDR3 protein: CASSHRGSSTDTQYF
clone size: NA; J gene: TRBJ1-2; V gene: TRBV7-2; D gene: TRBD1; CDR3 DNA: TGTGCCAGCAGCTTAGTCACAGGGGTGAAATTAGTCGGAGGCTACACCTTC; CDR3 protein: CASSLVTGVKLVGGYTF
clone size: once; J gene: TRBJ2-5; V gene: TRBV6-2/TRBV6-3; D gene: NA; CDR3 DNA: TGTGCCAGCAGTTACCGGGAGACCCAGTACTTC; CDR3 protein: CASSYRETQYF
clone size: NA; J gene: TRBJ1-5; V gene: TRBV4-1; D gene: NA; CDR3 DNA: TGCGCCAGCAGCCAAGAAGTAGACAGGACCCAGCATTTT; CDR3 protein: CASSQEVDRTQHF
clone size: NA; J gene: TRBJ2-7; V gene: TRBV7-9; D gene: NA; CDR3 DNA: TGTGCCAGCACCAGAGGGGGAGACTCCTACGAGCAGTACTTC; CDR3 protein: CASTRGGDSYEQYF
clone size: NA; J gene: TRBJ2-3; V gene: TRBV9; D gene: TRBD2; CDR3 DNA: TGTGCCAGCAGCGTAAATCACTTAGCGGGAGGTCGGCCCGCAGATACGCAGTATTTT; CDR3 protein: CASSVNHLAGGRPADTQYF
clone size: NA; J gene: TRBJ1-1; V gene: TRBV14; D gene: NA; CDR3 DNA: TGTGCCAGCAGCCAAGTTAGCACCTCAAACACTGAAGCTTTCTTT; CDR3 protein: CASSQVSTSNTEAFF
clone size: NA; J gene: TRBJ2-1; V gene: TRBV2; D gene: NA; CDR3 DNA: TGTGCCAGGAGACAGGCAGCGGAGAATGAGCAGTTCTTC; CDR3 protein: CARRQAAENEQFF
clone size: NA; J gene: TRBJ2-3; V gene: TRBV27; D gene: TRBD2; CDR3 DNA: TGTGCCAGCAGTTTCTTGCGGGGGGGCCGGTCCTACACAGATACGCAGTATTTT; CDR3 protein: CASSFLRGGRSYTDTQYF
clone size: NA; J gene: TRBJ1-2; V gene: TRBV9; D gene: TRBD1; CDR3 DNA: TGTGCCAGCAGCGTGTGGGACAGGGGATGGAATGGCTACACCTTC; CDR3 protein: CASSVWDRGWNGYTF
clone size: NA; J gene: TRBJ2-7; V gene: TRBV7-9; D gene: NA; CDR3 DNA: TGTGCCAGCAGCGCAACAGGGACCACCTACGAGCAGTACTTC; CDR3 protein: CASSATGTTYEQYF
clone size: NA; J gene: TRBJ2-7; V gene: TRBV28; D gene: NA; CDR3 DNA: TGTGCCAGCAGTTTATCGGCGGGCGAGCAGTACTTC; CDR3 protein: CASSLSAGEQYF
clone size: NA; J gene: TRBJ1-2; V gene: TRBV7-2; D gene: NA; CDR3 DNA: TGTGCCAGCAGCTTAGTGGGGGCATTCGGCTATGGCTACACCTTC; CDR3 protein: CASSLVGAFGYGYTF
clone size: NA; J gene: TRBJ2-3; V gene: TRBV19; D gene: TRBD2; CDR3 DNA: TGTGCCAGTAGTTTAGGAGGCCTAGCGGGGGTTCAGGCGCAGTATTTT; CDR3 protein: CASSLGGLAGVQAQYF
clone size: NA; J gene: TRBJ1-3; V gene: TRBV10-3; D gene: TRBD1; CDR3 DNA: TGTGCCATCAGTGGGACAGGAGGAAACACCATATATTTT; CDR3 protein: CAISGTGGNTIYF
clone size: NA; J gene: TRBJ2-1; V gene: TRBV18; D gene: TRBD2; CDR3 DNA: TGTGCCAGCTCACCGGGACTAGCGGGGGATAGTGAGCAGTTCTTC; CDR3 protein: CASSPGLAGDSEQFF
clone size: NA; J gene: TRBJ1-1; V gene: TRBV18; D gene: NA; CDR3 DNA: TGTGCCAGCTCCCTCATCCAGGGTGAGGTCACTGAAGCTTTCTTT; CDR3 protein: CASSLIQGEVTEAFF
clone size: NA; J gene: TRBJ2-3; V gene: TRBV5-6; D gene: TRBD1; CDR3 DNA: TGTGCCAGCAGCTATAGGGACAGGGGGTACACAGATACGCAGTATTTT; CDR3 protein: CASSYRDRGYTDTQYF
clone size: NA; J gene: TRBJ1-2; V gene: TRBV19; D gene: NA; CDR3 DNA: TGTGCCAGTAGTATAGACAGGGTCTATGGCTACACCTTC; CDR3 protein: CASSIDRVYGYTF
clone size: NA; J gene: TRBJ2-5; V gene: TRBV28; D gene: TRBD1; CDR3 DNA: TGTGCCAGCAGTTTCCCCAGACAGGGCCCCCCGGAGACCCAGTACTTC; CDR3 protein: CASSFPRQGPPETQYF
clone size: NA; J gene: TRBJ2-7; V gene: TRBV3-1/TRBV3-2; D gene: TRBD2; CDR3 DNA: TGTGCCAGCAGCCAAGATTCTAGCGGGGCACAAAGCTCCTACGAGCAGTACTTC; CDR3 protein: CASSQDSSGAQSSYEQYF
clone size: once; J gene: TRBJ2-3; V gene: TRBV29-1; D gene: TRBD1; CDR3 DNA: TGCAGCTTTCGACAGGGAACAGATACGCAGTATTTT; CDR3 protein: CSFRQGTDTQYF
clone size: NA; J gene: TRBJ2-5; V gene: TRBV2; D gene: NA; CDR3 DNA: TGTGCCAGCACCTCCTCGGGGGTTGAGACCCAGTACTTC; CDR3 protein: CASTSSGVETQYF
clone size: NA; J gene: TRBJ1-4; V gene: TRBV5-1; D gene: NA; CDR3 DNA: TGCGCCAGCAGCTTGGGGAACGGCGTAAGGAGTGAAAAACTGTTTTTT; CDR3 protein: CASSLGNGVRSEKLFF
clone size: few; J gene: TRBJ2-7; V gene: TRBV7-9; D gene: TRBD2; CDR3 DNA: TGTGCCAGCAGCTTTTTAGCGGGATCTTCCTACGAGCAGTACTTC; CDR3 protein: CASSFLAGSSYEQYF
clone size: NA; J gene: TRBJ1-5; V gene: TRBV18; D gene: NA; CDR3 DNA: TGTGCCAGCTCACCGGAGGATAGCAATCAGCCCCAGCATTTT; CDR3 protein: CASSPEDSNQPQHF
clone size: NA; J gene: TRBJ2-1; V gene: TRBV7-3; D gene: TRBD2; CDR3 DNA: TGTGCCAGCAGCTTAAAGACCGGACTAGCGGCAGTCAATGAGCAGTTCTTC; CDR3 protein: CASSLKTGLAAVNEQFF
clone size: NA; J gene: TRBJ2-7; V gene: TRBV2; D gene: NA; CDR3 DNA: TGTGCCAGCAGGTCAGGGGGGCAGGGGGCCTACGAGCAGTACTTC; CDR3 protein: CASRSGGQGAYEQYF
clone size: NA; J gene: TRBJ2-2; V gene: TRBV19; D gene: NA; CDR3 DNA: TGTGCCAGTAGTATTGAGAGAGCGAACACCGGGGAGCTGTTTTTT; CDR3 protein: CASSIERANTGELFF
clone size: once; J gene: TRBJ2-7; V gene: TRBV18; D gene: TRBD1; CDR3 DNA: TGTGCCAGCTCACCGACAAGGGACAGTTTCTACGAGCAGTACTTC; CDR3 protein: CASSPTRDSFYEQYF
clone size: NA; J gene: TRBJ2-7; V gene: TRBV7-9; D gene: NA; CDR3 DNA: TGTGCCAGCACCTCCGCGGACAGACTTCCATACGAGCAGTACTTC; CDR3 protein: CASTSADRLPYEQYF
clone size: NA; J gene: TRBJ2-5; V gene: TRBV27; D gene: NA; CDR3 DNA: TGTGCCAGCAGTCCCGGGGGAGAGACCCAGTACTTC; CDR3 protein: CASSPGGETQYF
clone size: NA; J gene: TRBJ1-4; V gene: TRBV6-6; D gene: NA; CDR3 DNA: TGTGCCAGCAGTTACTTACAGGGACCCACTAATGAAAAACTGTTTTTT; CDR3 protein: CASSYLQGPTNEKLFF
clone size: NA; J gene: TRBJ2-7; V gene: TRBV28; D gene: NA; CDR3 DNA: TGTGCCAGCAGTCCACTATCCGGGTACGGGGACGAGCAGTACTTC; CDR3 protein: CASSPLSGYGDEQYF
clone size: NA; J gene: TRBJ2-3; V gene: TRBV19; D gene: NA; CDR3 DNA: TGTGCCAGTAGCCCCCGAACTAGCACAGATACGCAGTATTTT; CDR3 protein: CASSPRTSTDTQYF
clone size: NA; J gene: TRBJ2-7; V gene: TRBV6-5; D gene: TRBD2; CDR3 DNA: TGTGCCAGCAGAAGCGGACTAGCCTACGAGCAGTACTTC; CDR3 protein: CASRSGLAYEQYF
clone size: NA; J gene: TRBJ2-7; V gene: TRBV28; D gene: TRBD2; CDR3 DNA: TGTGCCAGCAGTACTTGGGGGGGGGAACACTACGAGCAGTACTTC; CDR3 protein: CASSTWGGEHYEQYF
clone size: NA; J gene: TRBJ2-7; V gene: TRBV5-1; D gene: NA; CDR3 DNA: TGCGCCAGCAGCCCCGGACGGGACTACGAGCAGTACTTC; CDR3 protein: CASSPGRDYEQYF
clone size: NA; J gene: TRBJ1-5; V gene: TRBV6-2/TRBV6-3; D gene: NA; CDR3 DNA: TGTGCCAGCAGCGGCAGTGTAAGCAATCAGCCCCAGCATTTT; CDR3 protein: CASSGSVSNQPQHF
clone size: NA; J gene: TRBJ2-7; V gene: TRBV12-5; D gene: TRBD2; CDR3 DNA: TGTGCTAGTGGTTTCGTAATAGCGGGGGGGATGTTCAGCTCCTACGAGCAGTACTTC; CDR3 protein: CASGFVIAGGMFSSYEQYF
clone size: once; J gene: TRBJ2-5; V gene: TRBV7-9; D gene: NA; CDR3 DNA: TGTGCCAGCAATCTGCGGGACCCGGGGACGGAGACCCAGTACTTC; CDR3 protein: CASNLRDPGTETQYF
clone size: NA; J gene: TRBJ1-3; V gene: TRBV7-6; D gene: TRBD1; CDR3 DNA: TGTGCCAGCAGCTCAGAAAGGACAGGGAAGAACACCATATATTTT; CDR3 protein: CASSSERTGKNTIYF
clone size: NA; J gene: TRBJ2-7; V gene: TRBV27; D gene: NA; CDR3 DNA: TGTGCCAGCAGTCCTACCTACGAGCAGTACTTC; CDR3 protein: CASSPTYEQYF
clone size: NA; J gene: TRBJ2-5; V gene: TRBV9; D gene: NA; CDR3 DNA: TGTGCCAGCTCCCGGGGAGAGACCCAGTACTTC; CDR3 protein: CASSRGETQYF
clone size: NA; J gene: TRBJ1-1; V gene: TRBV19; D gene: NA; CDR3 DNA: TGTGCCAGTAGCCCCGGTCAGGGGACCACTGAAGCTTTCTTT; CDR3 protein: CASSPGQGTTEAFF
clone size: NA; J gene: TRBJ1-2; V gene: TRBV7-9; D gene: NA; CDR3 DNA: TGTGCCAGCAGCCCGGACGGGGACTATGGCTACACCTTC; CDR3 protein: CASSPDGDYGYTF
clone size: NA; J gene: TRBJ2-3; V gene: TRBV5-1; D gene: TRBD1; CDR3 DNA: TGCGCCAGCAGCTCAGGGCAGGGGGCTGATACGCAGTATTTT; CDR3 protein: CASSSGQGADTQYF